These 32 T cell receptor beta chains were sequenced from one sample in a study of neurological immune-mediated disorders. TCRdb analysed the 5' RACE reads with MiXCR anew, one entry per CDR3 protein. The data contain approximately 48,000 distinct CDR3 sequences, 16% of them singletons. Sequencing was carried out using PBMCs. Receptors were obtained from a man in his sixties in good health.

This chain joins TRBV25-1 and TRBJ2-2, with D uncertain. CDR3 size: 14 residues. CDR1 is MGHDK, CDR2 SYGVNS, per germline. V was trimmed by 6 bases and J by 3 bases, leaving 11 bases between them. Here the CDR3 DNA reads TGTGCCAGCAGGTTTCTAGATGACACCGGGGAGCTGTTTTTT. Its translation is CASRFLDDTGELFF.

This clonotype was recorded many times. The rearrangement links TRBV5-1 to TRBJ1-1; TRBD1 aligns across 7 bases. V shed 4 bases, J shed 0 bases, and the junction held 3 bases outside the gene matches. CDR1 SGHRS and CDR2 YFSETQ come from the germline V gene. This CDR3 region has 14 residues. The CDR3 DNA sequence: TGCGCCAGCAGCACAACAGGGGTGAACACTGAAGCTTTCTTT. It codes for CASSTTGVNTEAFF. Full variable domain (outside the CDR3, taken from reference TRBV5-1 and TRBJ1-1): KAGVTQTPRYLIKTRGQQVTLSCSPISGHRSVSWYQQTPGQGLQFLFEYFSETQRNKGNFPGRFSGRQFSNSRSEMNVSTLELGDSALYLCASSTTGVNTEAFFGQGTRLTVV.

This clonotype has a count of ten or more. J is TRBJ1-1 and V is TRBV5-1, with D perhaps TRBD1 (5 bases). Germline loops: CDR1 SGHRS, CDR2 YFSETQ. Trimming removed 4 bases from V and 3 bases from J, with 13 bases in between. The CDR3 runs 14 residues. The CDR3 loop reads CASSGGGTDTEAFF. CDR3 nucleotide sequence: TGCGCCAGCAGCGGGGGAGGGACCGACACTGAAGCTTTCTTT. The full variable domain, with the rest looked up from reference TRBV5-1 and TRBJ1-1, is KAGVTQTPRYLIKTRGQQVTLSCSPISGHRSVSWYQQTPGQGLQFLFEYFSETQRNKGNFPGRFSGRQFSNSRSEMNVSTLELGDSALYLCASSGGGTDTEAFFGQGTRLTVV.

This clonotype has at least ten counts. This chain connects TRBV20-1 to TRBJ2-5; D ambiguous. The CDR3 contains 11 residues. The V end was cut by 6 bases, the J end by 1 base, with 6 bases between. The germline V gene has CDR1 DFQATT and CDR2 SNEGSKA (reference sequence). The CDR3 sequence: CSAHSQETQYF. CDR3 DNA sequence: TGCAGTGCCCATTCCCAAGAGACCCAGTACTTC.

This clonotype has more than one count but fewer than ten. V usage is TRBV2 and J usage is TRBJ1-6; no clear D gene. The V and J ends lost 4 bases and 10 bases respectively, with 5 bases between them. CDR1 and CDR2 from the germline V gene are SNHLY and FYNNEI. CDR3 size: 11 residues. CDR3 nucleotide sequence: TGTGCCAGCAGTGGTTCCTCACCCCTCCACTTT. This encodes CASSGSSPLHF.

The gene calls are TRBV4-2 and TRBJ1-2, with a possible D match to TRBD1 (5 bases). The V end lost 0 bases, the J end lost 4 bases, and 15 bases lay between the germline ends. There are 16 residues in the CDR3. Looked up from germline, CDR1 is LGHNA and CDR2 is YNFKEQ. The CDR3 here is CASSQESAREFYGYTF. CDR3 bases: TGTGCCAGCAGCCAAGAGAGCGCCAGGGAGTTCTATGGCTACACCTTC.

In its sample, this clonotype was seen a few times. The chain has TRBV20-1 and TRBJ1-6; TRBD1 is a possible D gene (5 bases). The CDR3 loop spans 19 amino acids. Germline CDR1 DFQATT, CDR2 SNEGSKA (reference sequence). V was shortened by 4 bases and J by 4 bases, with 26 bases between the two germline ends. The CDR3 spells CSAKTEGTAAGGYNSPLHF. DNA for the CDR3: TGCAGTGCTAAAACCGAGGGGACGGCCGCTGGTGGTTATAATTCACCCCTCCACTTT.

This clonotype was counted only a few times. V and J are TRBV18 and TRBJ2-4; maybe TRBD1 (6 bases). The CDR3 is 13 amino acids. Trimming removed 4 bases at V and 14 bases at J, with 18 bases between. CDR1 and CDR2 (germline): KGHSH, LQKENI. The CDR3 DNA reads as TGTGCCAGCTCACTAAGCCGGGACACCGAGGAGTACTTC. Translating gives CASSLSRDTEEYF.

This clonotype came up many times. The chain recombines TRBV5-1 with TRBJ1-5; D gene ambiguous. V lost 4 bases to trimming and J lost 5 bases, with 10 bases between them. The CDR3 spans 13 residues. Germline V lookup: CDR1 SGHRS, CDR2 YFSETQ. CDR3 bases: TGCGCCAGCAGCCTCGATCTTGATCAGCCCCAGCATTTT. This translates into CASSLDLDQPQHF.

This clonotype was counted a few times. The chain joins TRBV7-2 to TRBJ2-7; D remains ambiguous. Trimming shortened V by 5 bases and J by 0 bases, and 8 bases separated the two germline ends. This CDR3 spans 13 amino acids. Germline V gene sequence: CDR1 SGHTA, CDR2 FQGNSA. The CDR3 DNA is TGTGCCAGCAGCCCATACCCCTCCTACGAGCAGTACTTC. Its translation: CASSPYPSYEQYF.

This clonotype was seen at least ten times. The rearrangement joins TRBV20-1 to TRBJ1-1; 7 bases align to TRBD1. CDR3 length: 17 amino acids. Germline CDR1 and CDR2: DFQATT and SNEGSKA (reference sequence). Trimming at V came to 3 bases and at J to 4 bases, leaving 17 bases not matched to a gene. The CDR3 bases are TGCAGTGCTAGGGCCGACGTAAACAGGGGTTTCAGCACTGAAGCTTTCTTT. Encoded protein: CSARADVNRGFSTEAFF.

This clonotype has ten or more counts. This chain connects TRBV7-9 to TRBJ2-1, with D possibly being TRBD1 (6 bases). Per germline, CDR1 SEHNR and CDR2 FQNEAQ (reference sequence). Trimming removed 1 base at V and 4 bases at J, with 11 bases between. There are 15 residues in the CDR3. The chain's CDR3 is CASSLEQGGYNEQFF. The CDR3 nucleotides are TGTGCCAGCAGCTTAGAACAGGGTGGATACAATGAGCAGTTCTTC. Complete variable domain (other parts from reference TRBV7-9 and TRBJ2-1): DTGVSQNPRHKITKRGQNVTFRCDPISEHNRLYWYRQTLGQGPEFLTYFQNEAQLEKSRLLSDRFSAERPKGSFSTLEIQRTEQGDSAMYLCASSLEQGGYNEQFFGPGTRLTVL.

In this sample, this clonotype turned up many times. The chain combines TRBV15 with TRBJ2-1; TRBD2 aligns across 11 bases. The V and J ends lost 5 bases and 3 bases, in that order; junction bases with no gene match: 6. Germline V gives CDR1 LNHNV, CDR2 YYDKDF (reference sequence). This CDR3 contains 16 residues. Here the CDR3 reads CATSLGTSGSYNEQFF. As DNA, the CDR3 is TGTGCCACCAGCTTGGGGACTAGCGGCAGCTACAATGAGCAGTTCTTC.

This clonotype was counted at least ten times. This chain connects TRBV7-3 to TRBJ1-5; 8 bases are shared with TRBD1. In germline, CDR1 is SGHTA, CDR2 FQGTGA. The CDR3 has 13 residues. The junction had 3 bases not matched to a gene; V was cut back by 8 bases and J by 3 bases. This chain's CDR3 is CASGQGPNQPQHF. DNA for the CDR3: TGTGCCAGCGGACAGGGCCCCAATCAGCCCCAGCATTTT. Full variable domain (rest looked up from reference TRBV7-3 and TRBJ1-5): GAGVSQTPSNKVTEKGKYVELRCDPISGHTALYWYRQSLGQGPEFLIYFQGTGAADDSGLPNDRFFAVRPEGSVSTLKIQRTERGDSAVYLCASGQGPNQPQHFGDGTRLSIL.

Notes on this clonotype: It may be a read error: a sequence one base away is much more abundant. The chain combines TRBV29-1 with TRBJ2-5; either TRBD1 or TRBD2 may fit D (5 bases each). The CDR3 contains 11 residues. The germline gives CDR1 SQVTM, CDR2 ANQGSEA. The CDR3 protein is CSGAGAETLYF. CDR3 in DNA: TGCAGCGGAGCCGGGGCAGAGACCCTGTACTTC.

In this sample, this clonotype turned up many times. The CDR3 DNA sequence: TGTGCCAGCAGCCCATCCGGGACCCACAATACGCAGTATTTT. Translated, it gives CASSPSGTHNTQYF. This chain uses TRBV7-2 with TRBJ2-3; D may correspond to TRBD1 or TRBD2 (5 bases each). This CDR3 spans 14 amino acids. Trimming took off 5 bases at V and 7 bases at J, with 16 bases between the two ends. Germline CDR1 and CDR2: SGHTA and FQGNSA.

Ten or more counts support this clonotype. Written as DNA, the CDR3 is TGCGCCAGCAGCCAAGGCTACCCACGAACCTACGAGCAGTACTTC. Amino acids: CASSQGYPRTYEQYF. V gene TRBV4-3 combines with J gene TRBJ2-7; unclear D gene. Germline-derived CDR1 and CDR2 are LGHNA and YSLEER. The CDR3 is 15 amino acids. V was pared by 1 base and J by 2 bases, with 12 bases between.

This clonotype was counted ten times or more. This chain uses TRBV3-1 with TRBJ1-5; no clear D gene. Germline V lookup: CDR1 LGHDT, CDR2 YNNKEL (reference sequence). The CDR3 totals 14 residues. V gave up 5 bases and J gave up 0 bases, with 8 bases separating them. Here the CDR3 reads CASSKGSSNQPQHF. The DNA for the CDR3 is TGTGCCAGCAGCAAAGGCAGTAGCAATCAGCCCCAGCATTTT.

This clonotype was observed at least ten times. The chain recombines TRBV5-1 with TRBJ2-7, with 13 bases identical to TRBD2. Germline CDR1 SGHRS, CDR2 YFSETQ. The CDR3 consists of 15 residues. V gave up 2 bases and J gave up 7 bases; unmatched junction bases: 6. Here the CDR3 DNA reads TGCGCCAGCAGCTTTACTAGCGGGAGGGCCGGGGAGCAGTACTTC. This codes for CASSFTSGRAGEQYF.

This clonotype was seen many times. This chain joins TRBV7-2 and TRBJ2-7; 10 bases align to TRBD2. CDR1 SGHTA and CDR2 FQGNSA come from the germline V gene. The CDR3 is 14 residues long. V was pared by 2 bases and J by 3 bases, with 1 base of the junction left unmatched. CDR3 sequence (DNA): TGTGCCAGCAGCTTAACTAGCGGGGTCTACGAGCAGTACTTC. Translated: CASSLTSGVYEQYF. The full variable domain, its missing parts supplied by reference TRBV7-2 and TRBJ2-7, is GAGVSQSPSNKVTEKGKDVELRCDPISGHTALYWYRQSLGQGLEFLIYFQGNSAPDKSGLPSDRFSAERTGGSVSTLTIQRTQQEDSAVYLCASSLTSGVYEQYFGPGTRLTVT.

This clonotype was observed at least ten times. The chain has TRBV28 and TRBJ1-6; D not certain. Per germline, CDR1 MDHEN and CDR2 SYDVKM. V was trimmed by 5 bases and J by 8 bases, leaving 13 bases between them. The CDR3 contains 14 residues. CDR3 in amino acids: CASSGPPADSPLHF. CDR3 DNA sequence: TGTGCCAGCAGTGGACCTCCGGCGGATTCACCCCTCCACTTT.

This clonotype has at least ten counts. V and J are TRBV9 and TRBJ2-3; D call uncertain. V was trimmed by 4 bases and J by 0 bases, leaving 9 bases between them. The CDR3 consists of 14 residues. Germline V gene data show CDR1 as SGDLS and CDR2 as YYNGEE. The chain's CDR3 is CASSISGSTDTQYF. CDR3 coding DNA: TGTGCCAGCAGCATCTCGGGTAGCACAGATACGCAGTATTTT.

This clonotype was detected many times. The rearrangement joins TRBV20-1 to TRBJ2-5, with D possibly called TRBD1 or TRBD2 (5 bases each). There are 14 residues in the CDR3. CDR1 is DFQATT, CDR2 SNEGSKA, per germline (reference sequence). Trimming took off 6 bases at V and 3 bases at J, with 17 bases between the two ends. CDR3 sequence reads: CSAGTDFGKETQYF. Written as DNA, the CDR3 is TGCAGTGCCGGGACGGACTTCGGAAAAGAGACCCAGTACTTC.

This clonotype turned up a few times. The chain combines TRBV12-3 or TRBV12-4 with TRBJ2-1, with D possibly TRBD1 on 6 matching bases. There are 13 residues in the CDR3. V lost 6 bases to trimming and J lost 5 bases, with 11 bases between them. DNA for the CDR3: TGTGCCAGCAGATACAGGGAACACAATGAGCAGTTCTTC. The encoded protein is CASRYREHNEQFF.

As to this clonotype: At one boundary the junction diverges from the germline segment, which might be a read error. V usage is TRBV20-1 and J usage is TRBJ2-7; TRBD2 matches at 16 bases. The CDR3 runs 17 residues. The germline V gene encodes CDR1 DFQATT and CDR2 SNEGSKA (reference sequence). CDR3 sequence (DNA): TGCTGTGCCAGCGGGGGGACTAGCGGGAGGGTCCCGTACGAGCAGTACTTC. Translation: CCASGGTSGRVPYEQYF.

This clonotype was observed a single time. It may be a read error: a sequence one base away is much more abundant. The chain combines TRBV28 with TRBJ2-2; tentatively, D is TRBD1 or TRBD2 (5 bases each). The CDR3 is made up of 13 amino acids. CDR1 is MDHEN, CDR2 SYDVKM, per germline. Written as DNA, the CDR3 is TGTGCCAGCATCTCAGGGCGAATCGGGGTGCTGTTTTTT. This translates into CASISGRIGVLFF.

This clonotype showed up just a few times. The V gene is TRBV6-2 or TRBV6-3, the J gene TRBJ1-5, with D possibly TRBD1 on 6 matching bases. The germline V and J ends were trimmed by 4 bases and 3 bases, with 13 bases remaining between them. CDR3 length equals 15 residues. Germline CDR1 reads MNHEY; CDR2 reads SVGEGT. The CDR3 here is CASSSRGGPNQPQHF. CDR3 DNA sequence: TGTGCCAGCAGTTCGAGAGGGGGTCCCAATCAGCCCCAGCATTTT.

The chain links TRBV24-1 to TRBJ2-3, with TRBD1 identical over 7 bases. V trimming: 3 bases; J trimming: 1 base; junction bases outside the gene matches: 3. Germline CDR1 reads KGHDR; CDR2 reads SFDVKD. There are 15 residues in the CDR3. CDR3 amino acids: CATSDTGQGTDTQYF. DNA of the CDR3: TGTGCCACCAGTGATACAGGACAGGGCACAGATACGCAGTATTTT.

Ten or more counts support this clonotype. The chain has TRBV29-1 and TRBJ1-1; D unresolved. Germline CDR1 and CDR2: SQVTM and ANQGSEA. CDR3 length: 14 amino acids. V was trimmed by 3 bases and J by 2 bases, leaving 13 bases between them. CDR3: CSVEEGSGNTEAFF. The CDR3 DNA follows: TGCAGCGTTGAGGAAGGCAGTGGAAACACTGAAGCTTTCTTT. Full variable domain (outside the CDR3, taken from reference TRBV29-1 and TRBJ1-1): SAVISQKPSRDICQRGTSLTIQCQVDSQVTMMFWYRQQPGQSLTLIATANQGSEATYESGFVIDKFPISRPNLTFSTLTVSNMSPEDSSIYLCSVEEGSGNTEAFFGQGTRLTVV.

This clonotype showed up many times. This chain uses TRBV7-2 with TRBJ1-6, with D hard to call. With 8 bases removed from V and 6 bases from J, the gap between germline ends came to 14 bases. CDR3 size: 14 residues. Germline-derived CDR1 and CDR2 are SGHTA and FQGNSA. CDR3 region: CASGSSPRNSPLHF. The DNA for the CDR3 is TGTGCCAGCGGGTCATCCCCCCGTAATTCACCCCTCCACTTT.

This clonotype was found many times. The chain carries TRBV20-1 and TRBJ1-2; unclear D gene. The germline V gene has CDR1 DFQATT and CDR2 SNEGSKA (reference sequence). V dropped 0 bases and J dropped 2 bases, with 7 bases sitting between them. This CDR3 spans 13 amino acids. DNA of the CDR3: TGCAGTGCTAGAGAAGCAGGAAACTATGGCTACACCTTC. Its protein product is CSAREAGNYGYTF.

This clonotype was counted many times. The chain uses TRBV29-1 and TRBJ1-4; D is unclear. Germline V gives CDR1 SQVTM, CDR2 ANQGSEA. V lost 7 bases and J 8 bases, leaving 11 bases between the germline ends. CDR3 length: 11 residues. CDR3 sequence reads: CSAGSEEKLFF. CDR3 DNA sequence: TGCAGCGCGGGATCGGAGGAAAAACTGTTTTTT.